This T cell receptor (beta chain) was obtained from a study of blood T cell repertoires in COVID-19. About the research overall: Samples taken during acute and convalescent COVID-19 were collected in the United States, Italy and Spain.

Recruits, aged about 18 to 100 years, lived in under 25 US areas. Grouping used clinical history reported by participants in a survey and questionnaire. Repertoires were generated with immunoSEQ multiplex PCR, while TCRdb's copy carries only in-frame clones and drops some. The sample lists about 190,000 clones, under 80% occurring once. Per germline, CDR1 SGHNT and CDR2 YYREEE (reference sequence). The CDR3 totals 13 residues. The V gene end was trimmed by 4 bases and the J gene end by 8 bases; junction bases not matched to a gene: 7. The clonotype was recovered from a woman between 50 and 59 years old with acute COVID-19. The sample comprised PBMCs or T cells enriched from blood (not recorded which). J is TRBJ1-2 and V is TRBV5-4; 8 positions agree with TRBD1. The CDR3 reads CASSDGQGDGYTF. CDR3 DNA: TGTGCCAGCAGCGATGGACAGGGTGACGGCTACACCTTC. The full variable domain, with the rest looked up from reference TRBV5-4 and TRBJ1-2, is ETGVTQSPTHLIKTRGQQVTLRCSSQSGHNTVSWYQQALGQGPQFIFQYYREEENGRGNFPPRFSGLQFPNYSSELNVNALELDDSALYLCASSDGQGDGYTFGSGTRLTVV.